A single sample gave rise to the 29 T cell receptor beta chains below, sequenced in a study of control samples from healthy donors and cancer patients. Only in-frame clones appear in the TCRdb table, and some are missing; sequencing was by immunoSEQ multiplex PCR. Of approximately 83,000 clones in the sample, roughly 93% are singletons; the top ten hold around 1.4%. The source material was blood. The receptor source for this set is a woman aged 30 to 39 in good health.

The chain has TRBV5-1 and TRBJ2-7; D possibly corresponds to TRBD2 (5 bases). Germline assignment: CDR1 SGHRS and CDR2 YFSETQ. CDR3 length: 17 residues. The ends were cut back, 0 bases at V and 0 bases at J, with 16 bases in the middle. CDR3 protein: CASSLGPSTELSYEQYF. The CDR3 nucleotides are TGCGCCAGCAGCTTGGGTCCTAGCACAGAGCTCTCCTACGAGCAGTACTTC.

The J gene is TRBJ2-7, the V gene TRBV6-6; 7 bases are shared with TRBD1. This CDR3 comprises 14 residues. Unmatched junction bases numbered 4, after V lost 5 bases and J lost 0 bases. Germline CDR1 MNHNY, CDR2 SVGAGI (reference sequence). CDR3 sequence: CASSMTGSSYEQYF. The CDR3 nucleotides read TGTGCCAGCAGTATGACAGGGTCCTCCTACGAGCAGTACTTC.

This rearrangement joins TRBV4-2 to TRBJ1-2; D gene uncertain. Germline loops: CDR1 LGHNA, CDR2 YNFKEQ. CDR3 length: 14 amino acids. Trimming took off 1 base at V and 5 bases at J, with 11 bases between the two ends. CDR3: CASSQGSGAYGYTF. CDR3 DNA: TGTGCCAGCAGCCAAGGTTCCGGCGCATATGGCTACACCTTC.

This chain joins TRBV6-4 and TRBJ2-3, with D perhaps matching TRBD2 (5 bases). CDR1 and CDR2 from the germline V gene are MRHNA and SNTAGT. This CDR3 comprises 13 residues. With 3 bases removed from V and 4 bases from J, the gap between germline ends came to 8 bases. CDR3 protein: CASSEGDSDTQYF. CDR3 DNA: TGTGCCAGCAGTGAGGGAGATTCAGATACGCAGTATTTT.

CDR3 nucleotide sequence: TGTGCCAGCAGTGAGAACAGACAGGCTAGACGCTACACCTTC. Translating gives CASSENRQARRYTF. The chain uses TRBV6-1 and TRBJ1-2; D is possibly TRBD1 (6 bases). CDR3 length: 14 amino acids. V lost 3 bases to trimming and J lost 9 bases, with 17 bases between them. Per the germline V gene, CDR1 is MNHNS and CDR2 is SASEGT.

V gene TRBV21-1 combines with J gene TRBJ2-1. TRBV21-1 corresponds to a pseudogene. This CDR3 region has 15 residues. The CDR3 nucleotides read TGTGCCAGCAGCAAATTTTCGGAATACTACAATGAGCAGTTCTTC. Amino acids: CASSKFSEYYNEQFF.

This clone was picked up a small number of times. The V and J genes are TRBV7-9 and TRBJ2-7; 10 bases are a match to TRBD2. Losses at the gene ends were 3 bases for V and 7 bases for J; bases not matched to a gene: 6. Germline CDR1 SEHNR, CDR2 FQNEAQ (reference sequence). This CDR3 is built from 14 residues. The CDR3, as DNA: TGTGCCAGCAGCTTTACTAGCGGGACCAGTGAGCAGTACTTC. It codes for CASSFTSGTSEQYF. Variable domain in full (rest from reference TRBV7-9 and TRBJ2-7): DTGVSQNPRHKITKRGQNVTFRCDPISEHNRLYWYRQTLGQGPEFLTYFQNEAQLEKSRLLSDRFSAERPKGSFSTLEIQRTEQGDSAMYLCASSFTSGTSEQYFGPGTRLTVT.

A few counts support this clone. The chain is built from TRBV27 and TRBJ2-7; no clear D. Trimming took off 6 bases at V and 7 bases at J, with 10 bases between the two ends. The CDR3 has 11 amino acids. CDR1 is MNHEY and CDR2 is SMNVEV in the germline V gene (reference sequence). The CDR3 reads CASSVGFEQYF. The DNA of the CDR3 is TGTGCCAGCAGCGTAGGATTTGAGCAGTACTTC.

This clone was seen a few times. The rearrangement links TRBV4-1 to TRBJ1-2; TRBD1 aligns across 7 bases. J lost 1 base, V lost 1 base, and 9 bases had no gene match. CDR1 is MGHRA and CDR2 is YSYEKL in the germline V gene. This CDR3 has 17 amino acids. Here the CDR3 reads CASSQGQGNLVNYGYTF. DNA of the CDR3: TGCGCCAGCAGCCAAGGACAGGGTAATTTAGTTAACTATGGCTACACCTTC.

The V gene is TRBV6-5, the J gene TRBJ2-1, with 10 positions matching TRBD1. Germline V gene lookup returns CDR1 MNHEY and CDR2 SVGAGI. The CDR3 spans 14 residues. V lost 7 bases and J lost 6; bases outside the gene matches: 6. The CDR3 DNA follows: TGTGCCAGCATTCCGGGACAGGGGACCAATGAGCAGTTCTTC. It codes for CASIPGQGTNEQFF.

The rearrangement links TRBV11-1 to TRBJ2-3, with TRBD1 matching over 9 bases. J lost 4 bases, V lost 5 bases, and 7 bases had no gene match. CDR3 length: 15 residues. In germline, CDR1 is SGHAT, CDR2 FQDESV (reference sequence). CDR3 sequence: CASSPGQGFSDTQYF. The CDR3 bases are TGTGCCAGCAGCCCGGGACAGGGTTTTTCAGATACGCAGTATTTT.

The chain uses TRBV4-1 and TRBJ2-1; a possible D gene is TRBD2 (6 bases). The germline gives CDR1 MGHRA, CDR2 YSYEKL. V gave up 3 bases and J gave up 3 bases, with 9 bases separating them. The length of the CDR3 is 14 residues. The CDR3: CASSQRDFYNEQFF. Here the CDR3 DNA reads TGCGCCAGCAGCCAGCGGGACTTCTACAATGAGCAGTTCTTC.

CDR3 sequence: CASSFIRGWSGRAEAFF. The CDR3 nucleotides read TGTGCCAGCAGCTTTATCAGGGGATGGAGTGGTAGGGCTGAAGCTTTCTTT. The chain uses TRBV11-2 and TRBJ1-1; the D gene is possibly TRBD1 (6 bases). Per the germline V gene, CDR1 is SGHAT and CDR2 is FQNNGV. CDR3 length: 17 residues. The V and J ends lost 3 bases and 6 bases respectively, with 23 bases between them.

In its sample, this clone was seen once. This sequence joins TRBV5-4 and TRBJ1-1; 7 bases agree with TRBD1. CDR3 length equals 12 residues. Germline loops: CDR1 SGHNT, CDR2 YYREEE (reference sequence). V was clipped by 0 bases and J by 8 bases; unmatched bases: 1. CDR3 nucleotides: TGTGCCAGCAGCTTGGGACAGGGAGAAGCTTTCTTT. Its translation is CASSLGQGEAFF.

The rearrangement joins TRBV12-3 or TRBV12-4 to TRBJ1-6; D gene ambiguous. This CDR3 spans 13 amino acids. V was shortened by 10 bases and J by 8 bases, with 15 bases between the two germline ends. Written as DNA, the CDR3 is TGTGCCACTCGCGGTCCTCAGGATTCACCCCTCCACTTT. Amino acid sequence: CATRGPQDSPLHF.

This chain connects TRBV10-2 to TRBJ2-1; perhaps TRBD2 as D (6 bases). Germline values: CDR1 WSHSY, CDR2 SAAADI. The CDR3 is 15 amino acids. V gave up 3 bases and J gave up 6 bases, with 15 bases separating them. Written as DNA, the CDR3 is TGCGCCAGCAGTGAAGGGACTGGGAGAACCAATGAGCAGTTCTTC. Amino acids: CASSEGTGRTNEQFF.

V is TRBV28 and J is TRBJ1-2; no reliable D call. The CDR3 is 13 amino acids. The ends were cut back, 3 bases at V and 8 bases at J, with 13 bases in the middle. Looked up from germline, CDR1 is MDHEN and CDR2 is SYDVKM. CDR3 sequence (DNA): TGTGCCAGCAGTTTCGGTGTCAGTGCCGGCTACACCTTC. Translated: CASSFGVSAGYTF.

The rearrangement uses TRBV2 and TRBJ1-1; unclear D gene. Looked up from germline, CDR1 is SNHLY and CDR2 is FYNNEI. The V end was cut by 1 base, the J end by 1 base, with 10 bases between. This CDR3 has 15 amino acids. Written as DNA, the CDR3 is TGTGCCAGCAGTGAAGGGTGGGGATGGAACACTGAAGCTTTCTTT. This codes for CASSEGWGWNTEAFF.

The chain recombines TRBV6-1 with TRBJ2-1; TRBD2 might be the D (6 bases). Germline V gene data show CDR1 as MNHNS and CDR2 as SASEGT. Between the trimmed V and J ends, which lost 0 bases and 3 bases, there was a span of 12 bases. The CDR3 is 16 residues long. The CDR3 reads CASSEARAGLYNEQFF. In nucleotides, the CDR3 is TGTGCCAGCAGTGAAGCAAGGGCGGGGCTCTACAATGAGCAGTTCTTC.

The chain couples TRBV2 to TRBJ2-2, with 11 bases that match TRBD2. Germline V gene lookup returns CDR1 SNHLY and CDR2 FYNNEI. CDR3 length equals 16 residues. V shed 6 bases, J shed 6 bases, and the junction held 9 bases outside the gene matches. As DNA, the CDR3 is TGTGCCAGCAGCGGAGTAGCGGGAGGGCCCGCCGGGGAGCTGTTTTTT. This codes for CASSGVAGGPAGELFF.

The rearrangement links TRBV7-9 to TRBJ2-1, with D possibly matching TRBD1 (6 bases). From germline, CDR1 is SEHNR and CDR2 FQNEAQ (reference sequence). Trimming cost V 5 bases and J 2 bases, with 19 bases left between them. The CDR3 has 17 residues. Written as DNA, the CDR3 is TGTGCCAGCAGCCTGTTAGGTGTCAGGGGAACCTACAATGAGCAGTTCTTC. Translated, it gives CASSLLGVRGTYNEQFF. The entire variable domain, with the rest obtained from reference TRBV7-9 and TRBJ2-1, is as follows: DTGVSQNPRHKITKRGQNVTFRCDPISEHNRLYWYRQTLGQGPEFLTYFQNEAQLEKSRLLSDRFSAERPKGSFSTLEIQRTEQGDSAMYLCASSLLGVRGTYNEQFFGPGTRLTVL.

The V call is TRBV4-2, the J call TRBJ1-4, with D perhaps matching TRBD1 (6 bases). This CDR3 comprises 15 residues. V was trimmed by 4 bases and J by 5 bases, leaving 14 bases between them. Germline CDR1 LGHNA, CDR2 YNFKEQ. In DNA, the CDR3 is TGTGCCAGCAGCCCCCAGGACAGAGGGAATGAAAAACTGTTTTTT. Protein: CASSPQDRGNEKLFF.

This chain uses TRBV2 with TRBJ1-4; D gene uncertain. Germline V CDR1 and CDR2: SNHLY, FYNNEI. With 5 bases removed from V and 7 bases from J, the gap between germline ends came to 5 bases. CDR3 length: 11 amino acids. The CDR3 loop is CASSQTEKLFF. DNA for the CDR3: TGTGCCAGCAGTCAGACTGAAAAACTGTTTTTT. Full variable domain (missing parts from reference TRBV2 and TRBJ1-4): EPEVTQTPSHQVTQMGQEVILRCVPISNHLYFYWYRQILGQKVEFLVSFYNNEISEKSEIFDDQFSVERPDGSNFTLKIRSTKLEDSAMYFCASSQTEKLFFGSGTQLSVL.

The chain has TRBV7-3 and TRBJ2-3; D possibly matches TRBD1 or TRBD2 (5 bases each). This CDR3 comprises 17 residues. Trimming left V 0 bases short and J 3 bases short, with 16 bases between. The germline CDR1 and CDR2 sequences are SGHTA and FQGTGA. CDR3 loop: CASSLTGQGERTDTQYF. In DNA form, the CDR3 reads TGTGCCAGCAGCTTAACCGGCCAGGGAGAGCGGACAGATACGCAGTATTTT. Drawing the rest from reference TRBV7-3 and TRBJ2-3, the complete variable domain is GAGVSQTPSNKVTEKGKYVELRCDPISGHTALYWYRQSLGQGPEFLIYFQGTGAADDSGLPNDRFFAVRPEGSVSTLKIQRTERGDSAVYLCASSLTGQGERTDTQYFGPGTRLTVL.

The rearrangement joins TRBV4-1 to TRBJ1-3; D remains unclear. Germline V gene lookup returns CDR1 MGHRA and CDR2 YSYEKL. Trimming took 9 bases from V and 4 from J, leaving 10 bases between them. The CDR3 has 12 residues. DNA of the CDR3: TGCGCCAGAGAAAACATGGGAAACACCATATATTTT. This sequence encodes CARENMGNTIYF.

The chain links TRBV5-1 to TRBJ2-1; D unresolved. The CDR3 has 15 residues. With 3 bases removed from V and 4 bases from J, the gap between germline ends came to 14 bases. Per germline, CDR1 SGHRS and CDR2 YFSETQ. The CDR3 here is CASSYMELSYNEQFF. CDR3 bases: TGCGCCAGCAGCTACATGGAACTTTCTTACAATGAGCAGTTCTTC.

This chain uses TRBV5-1 with TRBJ2-3; D might be TRBD1 or TRBD2, each matching 5 bases. Trimming left V 4 bases short and J 2 bases short, with 23 bases between. CDR3 length equals 18 residues. Germline CDR1 SGHRS, CDR2 YFSETQ. The CDR3 protein is CASSPRTSWELATDTQYF. CDR3 nucleotides: TGCGCCAGCAGCCCCAGGACATCTTGGGAGCTCGCCACAGATACGCAGTATTTT.

The rearrangement joins TRBV9 to TRBJ2-3; 7 nucleotides agree with TRBD2. The CDR3 is 18 amino acids. Germline V gene lookup returns CDR1 SGDLS and CDR2 YYNGEE. V was clipped by 0 bases and J by 2 bases; unmatched bases: 12. Written as DNA, the CDR3 is TGTGCCAGCAGCGTAGCTCGAGAGCGGGGACTCTTCACAGATACGCAGTATTTT. Translating gives CASSVARERGLFTDTQYF.

This chain joins TRBV5-1 and TRBJ2-7; maybe TRBD1 (6 bases). The ends were cut back, 4 bases at V and 6 bases at J, with 26 bases in the middle. The CDR3 spans 17 residues. CDR1 SGHRS and CDR2 YFSETQ come from the germline V gene. CDR3 region: CASSPYVGGQSDSEQYF. For the CDR3, the DNA is TGCGCCAGCAGCCCCTACGTAGGGGGACAAAGTGATTCCGAGCAGTACTTC.